The subject of this entry is one TCR beta chain. These data belong to a study of CD8 T cells in Susac syndrome. Reverse transcription of 0.5 to 1 ug RNA was performed with random hexamers. TCRdb recomputed calls from the immunoSEQ multiplex PCR reads with MiXCR, one row per CDR3 protein. The repertoire has 190,000 or so distinct CDR3 sequences, 90% to 95% of them found once; the top ten carry 0.093%. This CDR3 has 16 residues. V was pared by 2 bases and J by 9 bases, with 4 bases of the junction left unmatched. Germline loops: CDR1 SSHAT, CDR2 FNYEAQ (reference sequence). The TCR sequence derives from a human donor with multiple sclerosis. The sample comprised CD4+ T cells from PBMCs. The chain has TRBV7-7 and TRBJ2-1; TRBD2 matches 16 bases. CDR3 amino acids: CASSLSGTSGRGEQFF. As DNA, the CDR3 is TGTGCCAGCAGCTTAAGTGGGACTAGCGGGAGGGGTGAGCAGTTCTTC.